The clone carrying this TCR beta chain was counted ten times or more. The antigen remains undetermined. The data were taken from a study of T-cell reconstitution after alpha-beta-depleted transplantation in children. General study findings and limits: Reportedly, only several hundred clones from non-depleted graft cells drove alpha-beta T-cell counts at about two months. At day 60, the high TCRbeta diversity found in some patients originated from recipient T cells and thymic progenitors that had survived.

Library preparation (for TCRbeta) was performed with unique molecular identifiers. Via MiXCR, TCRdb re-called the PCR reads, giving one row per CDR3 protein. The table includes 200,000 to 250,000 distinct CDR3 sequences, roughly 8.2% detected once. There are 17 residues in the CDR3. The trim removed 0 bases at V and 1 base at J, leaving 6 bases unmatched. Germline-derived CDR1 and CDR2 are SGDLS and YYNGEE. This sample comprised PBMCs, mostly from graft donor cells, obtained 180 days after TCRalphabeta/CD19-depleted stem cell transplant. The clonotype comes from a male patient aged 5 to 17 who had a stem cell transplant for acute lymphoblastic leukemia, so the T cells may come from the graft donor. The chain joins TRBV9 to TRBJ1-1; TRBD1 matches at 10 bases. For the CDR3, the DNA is TGTGCCAGCAGCGTAGGCAGGGACAGGGGAGGGAACACTGAAGCTTTCTTT. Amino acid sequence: CASSVGRDRGGNTEAFF.